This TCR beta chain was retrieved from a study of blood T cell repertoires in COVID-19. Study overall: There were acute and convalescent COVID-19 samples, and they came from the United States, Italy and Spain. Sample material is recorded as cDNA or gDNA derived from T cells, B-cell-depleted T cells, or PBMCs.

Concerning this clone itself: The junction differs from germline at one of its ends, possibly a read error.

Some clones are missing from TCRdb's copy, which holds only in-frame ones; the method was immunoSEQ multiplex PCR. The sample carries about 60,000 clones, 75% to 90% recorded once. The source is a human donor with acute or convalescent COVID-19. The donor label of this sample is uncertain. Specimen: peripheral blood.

CDR3 region: CASCESPSGTEAFF. The CDR3, as DNA: TGTGCCAGCTGTGAGTCTCCATCAGGCACTGAAGCTTTCTTT. The V call is TRBV2, the J call TRBJ1-1, with no clear D. Germline-derived CDR1 and CDR2 are SNHLY and FYNNEI. This CDR3 is built from 14 residues.